This section outlines one TCR beta chain sequence together with its context. Antigen unknown. These data come from a study of CD8 T cells in ankylosing spondylitis. General observations from the study: Made up of about eight highly homologous variants, a TCR beta motif appeared characteristic of ankylosing spondylitis blood. Within matched ankylosing spondylitis synovial fluid, disease-linked clones were reportedly significantly enriched.

The V segment lost 0 bases and the J segment 6 bases; nucleotides outside the gene matches: 6. This CDR3 has 15 residues. Per the germline V gene, CDR1 is DFQATT and CDR2 is SNEGSKA (reference sequence). Researchers built TCR beta libraries using quantitative 5'-RACE with molecular barcodes. TCRdb reanalysed the 5' RACE reads using MiXCR and keeps one entry per CDR3 protein. The data contain 290,000 or so distinct CDR3 sequences, less than 25% of them singletons. Sequencing was done on a sample of blood, either unsorted or a sorted T cell fraction (not recorded which). This TCR came from a female donor with ankylosing spondylitis or in good health (not recorded which). V gene TRBV20-1 combines with J gene TRBJ2-1; 9 nucleotides match TRBD1. The CDR3 region is CSARDGTGHRNEQFF. The CDR3 bases are TGCAGTGCTAGAGACGGGACAGGGCATCGCAATGAGCAGTTCTTC.